This T cell receptor (beta chain) was profiled in a study of response to subunit inactivated influenza vaccine. Whole-study findings and limits: T cells newly recruited by each seasonal influenza vaccination are few, the authors suggested.

The sample holds a few counts of this clonotype. Antigen unknown. Germline CDR1 reads DFQATT; CDR2 reads SNEGSKA (reference sequence). J gave up 0 bases and V 0 bases, and 4 bases lay outside the gene matches. There are 15 residues in the CDR3. TCRdb reprocessed the RT-PCR reads with MiXCR, giving one entry per CDR3 protein. Among 860,000 or so distinct CDR3 sequences, approximately 22% were seen once, and the ten largest hold roughly 10%. The gene calls are TRBV20-1 and TRBJ2-7; 8 bases align to TRBD1. The origin of this receptor is a man in his fifties or sixties who received an inactivated influenza vaccine. The sample in question was PBMCs from blood, obtained roughly 5 days after vaccination. CDR3 nucleotides: TGCAGTGCTAGAGATCGGGACAGGAGCTCCTACGAGCAGTACTTC. This translates into CSARDRDRSSYEQYF.